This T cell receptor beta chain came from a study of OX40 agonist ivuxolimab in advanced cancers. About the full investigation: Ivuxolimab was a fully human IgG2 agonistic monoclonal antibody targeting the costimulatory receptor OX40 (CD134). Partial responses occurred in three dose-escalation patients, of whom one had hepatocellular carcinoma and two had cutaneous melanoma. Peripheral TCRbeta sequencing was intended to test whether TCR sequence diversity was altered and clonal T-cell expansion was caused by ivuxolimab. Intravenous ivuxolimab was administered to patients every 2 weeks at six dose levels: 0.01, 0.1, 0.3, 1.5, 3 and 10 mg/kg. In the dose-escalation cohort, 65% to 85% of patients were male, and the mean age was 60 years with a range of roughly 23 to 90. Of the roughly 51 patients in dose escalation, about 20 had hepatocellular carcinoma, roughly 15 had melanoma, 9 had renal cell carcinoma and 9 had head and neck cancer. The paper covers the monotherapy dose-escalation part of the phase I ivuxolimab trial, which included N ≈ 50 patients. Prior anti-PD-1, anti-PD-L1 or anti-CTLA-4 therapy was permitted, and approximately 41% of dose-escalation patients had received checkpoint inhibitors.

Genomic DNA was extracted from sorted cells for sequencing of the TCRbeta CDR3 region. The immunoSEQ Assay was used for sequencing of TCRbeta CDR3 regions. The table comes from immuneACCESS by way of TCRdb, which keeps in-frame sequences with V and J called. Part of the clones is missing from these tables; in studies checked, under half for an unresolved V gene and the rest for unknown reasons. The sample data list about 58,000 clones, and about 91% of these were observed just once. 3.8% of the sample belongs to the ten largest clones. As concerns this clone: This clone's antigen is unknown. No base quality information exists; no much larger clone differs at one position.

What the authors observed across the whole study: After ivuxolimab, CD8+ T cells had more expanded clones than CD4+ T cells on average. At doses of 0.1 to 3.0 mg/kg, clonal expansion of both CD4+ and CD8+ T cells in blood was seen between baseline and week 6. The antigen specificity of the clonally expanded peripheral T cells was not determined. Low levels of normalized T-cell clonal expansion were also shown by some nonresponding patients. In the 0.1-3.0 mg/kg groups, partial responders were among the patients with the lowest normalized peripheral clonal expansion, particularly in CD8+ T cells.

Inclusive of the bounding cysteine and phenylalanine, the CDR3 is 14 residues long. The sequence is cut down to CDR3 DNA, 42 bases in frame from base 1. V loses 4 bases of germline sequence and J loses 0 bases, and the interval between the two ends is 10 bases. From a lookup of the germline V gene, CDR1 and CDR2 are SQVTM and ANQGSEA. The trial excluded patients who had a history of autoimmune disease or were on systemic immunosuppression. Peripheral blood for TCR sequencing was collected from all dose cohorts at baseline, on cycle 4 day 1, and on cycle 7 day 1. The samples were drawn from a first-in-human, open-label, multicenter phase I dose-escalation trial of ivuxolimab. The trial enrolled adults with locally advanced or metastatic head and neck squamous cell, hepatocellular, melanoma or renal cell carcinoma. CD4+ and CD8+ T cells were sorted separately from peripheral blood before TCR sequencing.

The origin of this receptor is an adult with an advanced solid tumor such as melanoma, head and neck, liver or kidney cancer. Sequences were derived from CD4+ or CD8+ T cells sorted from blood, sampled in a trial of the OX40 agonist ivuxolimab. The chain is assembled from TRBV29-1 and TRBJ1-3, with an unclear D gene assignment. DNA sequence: TGCAGCGTTGGGGCCGCGGGCTCTGGAAACACCATATATTTT. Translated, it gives CSVGAAGSGNTIYF.